This T cell receptor beta chain derives from a study of T cell changes during pregnancy in multiple sclerosis (dated by TCRdb to the late 2010s). With respect to the entire study: The study looked at changes in the T cell repertoire across pregnancy in women with multiple sclerosis.

The library relied on the immunoSEQ multiplex PCR assay. TCRdb re-hosts the immuneACCESS table, in-frame sequences only. Its copies lack some clones; in the studies checked, an unresolved V gene accounts for under half of them, and the cause for the rest is not known. This sample gives under 50,000 clones in total; around nine tenths of them show up just once. Of the sample, under 4.5% falls within the top ten clones. This clone was detected only a few times. Its antigen remains undetermined. No base-level quality is on record; no much larger clone is a single base apart. This TCR derives from a female donor with multiple sclerosis, enrolled in a pregnancy study. This specimen consisted of CD8+ T cells from peripheral blood mononuclear cells, obtained in the first trimester of pregnancy.

The DNA reads as follows: TGTGCCAGTGAGGGGACAGGCAATCAGCCCCAGCATTTT. Translation gives CASEGTGNQPQHF. The sequence links TRBV19 to TRBJ1-5; TRBD1 matches 7 bases in the middle. CDR1 and CDR2 (LNHDA, SQIVND) derive from the germline V gene (reference sequence). From the cysteine through the phenylalanine, the CDR3 covers 13 amino acids. Left in the record is the CDR3 DNA by itself, 39 bases read in frame from the first base. V loses 8 bases at its end and J loses 2 bases; junction bases beyond the gene matches: 3.